This TCR beta chain was retrieved from a study of spatial heterogeneity in lung cancer (dated by TCRdb to the late 2010s). Turning to the overall study: Beta-chain transcripts were consistently detected in greater numbers than alpha-chain transcripts, which likely reflects a higher abundance of beta-chain transcripts. In the raw uncorrected reads, each unique combination of TCR and UMI appeared more than ten times on average. In non-small cell lung cancer, the study made a quantitative comparison of TCR alpha and beta repertoires among multiple tumor regions, matched nontumor lung and blood. The study linked features of the TCR repertoire to counts of nonsynonymous mutations, which were determined by whole-exome sequencing of tumor tissue. At surgery, both alpha and beta chains were TCR-sequenced in more than 200 tumor regions, over 61 matched nontumor lung samples and some 58 PBMC samples.

This clonotype was recorded at least ten times. The target of this receptor is not known. No much larger clonotype is one base removed from it; base qualities were not supplied. Inclusive of the bounding cysteine and phenylalanine, the CDR3 is 14 residues long. Just the 42-base CDR3 DNA is kept, in frame starting at base 1. The germline V gene provides CDR1 KGHSH and CDR2 LQKENI. V lost 2 bases and J lost 2 bases; the stretch between them is 6 bases long. The paper as a whole reports these results and caveats: Confirming at a functional level the hypothesis that regional TCRs recognize regional mutations was considered to require additional single-cell paired TCR alpha and beta sequencing. Ubiquitous expanded tumor TCRs showed up in blood more often at tumor resection than at routine follow-up.

The library was prepared using 5' RACE. This sample was sequenced with a NextSeq 500. In the TCR library protocol, a unique molecular identifier was attached to each TCR cDNA molecule so that PCR and sequencing errors could be corrected. Per the original workflow: TCR identification, UMI-based error correction and CDR3 extraction were all carried out with Decombinator tools. Expanded TCRs were defined as those above a frequency of 2 per 1,000, corresponding to the top 1% of the tumor frequency distribution. Renyi diversity was calculated using the R vegan package after each repertoire was subsampled 100 times to 5,000 TCRs. CDR3 similarity networks were constructed using string-kernel similarity of amino acid triplets, with links drawn between CDR3s whose pairwise similarity was above 0.82. TCRdb reran the public reads through fastp at Q25 and MiXCR, keeping productive beta chains. A single entry per CDR3 protein holds the most common genes and DNA from its merged rows. What appears here as the V and J calls and clone size reflects TCRdb's work, not the paper's. The sample data list about 36,000 distinct CDR3 sequences, and under 8.5% of these were observed just once. The ten largest clones represent over 25% of the sample.

The label giving this sample's time point can be read as: sample taken at primary tumor resection. The donors were approximately 70 patients from the lung TRACERx cohort who had early-stage, untreated non-small cell lung cancer. TCR sequencing used whole RNA extracted from tumor and nontumor lung tissue, or from cryopreserved PBMC samples, without cell sorting. Patients were selected for TCR sequencing only if sufficient RNA was available from at least two tumor regions. This clonotype was sampled from a female donor with early-stage non-small cell lung cancer. The chain uses TRBV18 and TRBJ2-2; no D gene is confidently identified. Source: PBMCs, taken at surgery. For the CDR3, the sequence is CASSPGVNTGELFF. Read as DNA, the sequence is TGTGCCAGCTCACCAGGCGTTAACACCGGGGAGCTGTTTTTT.